Shown below are 5 T cell receptor beta chains from a single sample sequenced in a study of T cell responses to AZD1222 COVID-19 vaccine. Only in-frame clones appear in the TCRdb table, and some are missing; sequencing was by immunoSEQ multiplex PCR. Of approximately 140,000 clones listed, about 91% were seen once; the top ten hold over 13%. The input for sequencing was peripheral blood, taken on day 0 of AZD1222 vaccination. The receptors originated from an adult in good health.

The rearrangement uses TRBV18 and TRBJ1-2; D perhaps matches TRBD1 (6 bases). Trimming removed 3 bases at V and 4 bases at J, with 18 bases between. CDR3 size: 16 residues. Germline V gene data show CDR1 as KGHSH and CDR2 as LQKENI. The CDR3 nucleotides read TGTGCCAGCTCACCGGATTCGGGGGGCCTAGGCTATGGCTACACCTTC. Its protein is CASSPDSGGLGYGYTF.

V is TRBV7-8 and J is TRBJ2-2, with D possibly being TRBD1 (6 bases). Germline loops: CDR1 SGHVS, CDR2 FQNEAQ. This CDR3 has 14 amino acids. Trimming removed 10 bases at V and 6 bases at J, with 18 bases between. In DNA, the CDR3 is TGTGCCACCACACAGGGAAGGCCCCCCGGGGAGCTGTTTTTT. The encoded protein is CATTQGRPPGELFF.

The chain recombines TRBV6-5 with TRBJ1-2; perhaps TRBD1 as D (5 bases). Trimming left V 6 bases short and J 1 base short, with 15 bases between. The CDR3 extends over 15 amino acids. Germline V CDR1 and CDR2: MNHEY, SVGAGI. For the CDR3, the DNA is TGTGCCAGCAGGTACCGGAAACAGGATAACTATGGCTACACCTTC. This sequence encodes CASRYRKQDNYGYTF.

The chain couples TRBV5-1 to TRBJ2-5, with TRBD2 matching 15 bases. Per germline, CDR1 SGHRS and CDR2 YFSETQ. The length of the CDR3 is 16 residues. Germline trimming cut 4 bases from V and 4 bases from J; bases unmatched to any gene: 5. CDR3 DNA sequence: TGCGCCAGCAGCAGACTGGGACTAGCGGGGGGAGAGACCCAGTACTTC. This codes for CASSRLGLAGGETQYF.

The V call is TRBV14, the J call TRBJ2-7; maybe TRBD2 (5 bases). CDR1 SGHDN and CDR2 FVKESK come from the germline V gene. The CDR3 consists of 12 residues. V was shortened by 4 bases and J by 3 bases, with 7 bases between the two germline ends. CDR3 DNA: TGTGCCAGCAGCCCCGCGGGCTACGAGCAGTACTTC. Translating it yields CASSPAGYEQYF.